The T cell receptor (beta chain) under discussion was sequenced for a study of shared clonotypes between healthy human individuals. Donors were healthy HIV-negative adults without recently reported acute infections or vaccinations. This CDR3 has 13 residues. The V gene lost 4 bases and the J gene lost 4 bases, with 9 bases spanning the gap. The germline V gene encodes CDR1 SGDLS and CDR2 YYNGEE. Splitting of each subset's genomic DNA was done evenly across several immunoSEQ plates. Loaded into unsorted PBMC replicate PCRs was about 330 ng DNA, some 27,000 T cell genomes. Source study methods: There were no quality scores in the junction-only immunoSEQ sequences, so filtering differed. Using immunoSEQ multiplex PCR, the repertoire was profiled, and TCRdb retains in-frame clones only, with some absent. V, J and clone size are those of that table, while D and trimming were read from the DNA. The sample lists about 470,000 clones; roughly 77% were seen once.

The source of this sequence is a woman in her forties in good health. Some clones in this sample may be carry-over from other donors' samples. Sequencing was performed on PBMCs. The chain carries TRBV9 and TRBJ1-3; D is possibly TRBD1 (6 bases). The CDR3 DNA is TGTGCCAGCAGCTCCGGACAGGGAAACACCATATATTTT. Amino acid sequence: CASSSGQGNTIYF. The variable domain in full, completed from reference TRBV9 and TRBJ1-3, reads DSGVTQTPKHLITATGQRVTLRCSPRSGDLSVYWYQQSLDQGLQFLIQYYNGEERAKGNILERFSAQQFPDLHSELNLSSLELGDSALYFCASSSGQGNTIYFGEGSWLTVV.